What follows describes a single T cell receptor beta chain. The antigen is unknown. The sample originates from a study of human T cells and chemical hapten exposure. About the study: Researchers reported sensitizing a roughly 2 cm by roughly 2 cm upper inner arm skin site with 2% DPC. Minor pooled library volume differences mainly drove per-sample TCR yield variation.

The length of the CDR3 is 16 residues. The V gene's germline CDR1 is MGHRA and CDR2 YSYEKL. The V end lost 4 bases, the J end lost 2 bases, and 15 bases lay between the germline ends. TCRdb redid the calling of the RACE reads with MiXCR, one entry per CDR3 protein. The table shows about 160,000 distinct CDR3 sequences, with around a quarter occurring only once. The time point is: patch test 3, about 24 weeks after DPC sensitization. Treatment reported: therapeutic diphenylcyclopropenone sensitization with weekly scalp DPC. Study-level results: With DPC sensitization, TCRs exceeding 1 in 1000 frequency showed no change.

The chain links TRBV4-1 to TRBJ1-3, with D possibly being TRBD1 (6 bases). This sequence originates from a woman aged 18-35 years with alopecia areata. Some clones in this sample may be carry-over from other donors' samples. This specimen was whole blood, taken in connection with sensitization to the hapten diphenylcyclopropenone (DPC). CDR3 coding DNA: TGCGCCAGCAGCCCCCGTTGGGGGGCTCCTGGAAACACCATATATTTT. Its translation is CASSPRWGAPGNTIYF.